This T cell receptor beta chain was recorded in a study of untreated major depressive disorder. Study-wide results and caveats: CD4+ T cells from depressed patients used TRBV05-01 (Vbeta 5.1) more often than controls.

To note about this clone: What it recognizes is unknown.

The repertoire was sequenced with immunoSEQ multiplex PCR; TCRdb's copy has only in-frame clones and lacks some. The sample lists under 20,000 clones, 92% seen once, with approximately 0.6% in the top ten. This CDR3 region has 14 residues. The germline gives CDR1 SEHNR, CDR2 FQNEAQ (reference sequence). With V trimmed by 4 bases and J by 5 bases, 5 bases remained unmatched. The sequence was collected from a woman aged 35 to 49 with major depressive disorder. Material for sequencing was CD4+ T cells from PBMCs. This sequence joins TRBV7-9 and TRBJ2-7; 10 bases line up with TRBD1. The CDR3 coding sequence is TGTGCCAGCAGCTCCCGGACAGGGGGGGACGAGCAGTACGTC. Translated: CASSSRTGGDEQYV.